This paragraph covers one T cell receptor (beta chain) sequence. What it binds is unknown. This record belongs to a study of PD-1 blockade in classical Hodgkin lymphoma. Per the germline V gene, CDR1 is SGHRS and CDR2 is YFSETQ. V was cut by 4 bases and J by 2 bases, with 16 bases left in between. The CDR3 covers 15 residues. All trial patients relapsed after autologous stem cell transplantation. The protocol was immunoSEQ multiplex PCR, while the TCRdb copy is restricted to in-frame clones and leaves out a portion. The data show fewer than 50,000 clones, 86% seen once. Findings and limits, study-wide: Baseline diversity in complete responders resembled that of newly diagnosed patients. Repertoire differences lack defined causes, possibly disease activity or prior therapy.

The TCR comes from a human donor with classical Hodgkin lymphoma. This chain joins TRBV5-1 and TRBJ2-7; no definite D call. The material sequenced was peripheral blood mononuclear cells (PBMCs), taken before the second cycle of nivolumab. CDR3 amino acids: CASSHRAETTYEQYF. The CDR3, as DNA: TGCGCCAGCAGCCACCGGGCGGAGACAACCTACGAGCAGTACTTC.